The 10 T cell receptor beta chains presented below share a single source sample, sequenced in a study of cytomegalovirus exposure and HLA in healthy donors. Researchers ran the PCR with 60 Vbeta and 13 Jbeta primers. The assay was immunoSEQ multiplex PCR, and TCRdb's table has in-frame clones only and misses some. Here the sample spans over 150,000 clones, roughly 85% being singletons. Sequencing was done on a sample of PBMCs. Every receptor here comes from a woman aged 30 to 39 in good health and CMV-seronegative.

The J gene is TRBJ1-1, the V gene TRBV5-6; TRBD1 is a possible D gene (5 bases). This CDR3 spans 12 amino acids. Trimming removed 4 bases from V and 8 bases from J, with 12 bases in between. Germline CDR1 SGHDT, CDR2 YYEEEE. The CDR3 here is CASSRKPGEAFF. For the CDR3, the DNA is TGTGCCAGCAGCCGGAAACCAGGGGAAGCTTTCTTT.

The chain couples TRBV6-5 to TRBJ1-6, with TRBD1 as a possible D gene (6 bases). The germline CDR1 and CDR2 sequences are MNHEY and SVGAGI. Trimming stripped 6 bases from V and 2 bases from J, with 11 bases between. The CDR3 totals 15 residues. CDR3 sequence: CASRGAWPYNSPLHF. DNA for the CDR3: TGTGCCAGCAGGGGGGCTTGGCCCTATAATTCACCCCTCCACTTT.

The CDR3 DNA is TGTGCCAGCAGTTTATTGACAGGACCGCTAGCGGGAGCAGCTGGGGCCAACGTCCTGACTTTC. Protein product: CASSLLTGPLAGAAGANVLTF. V gene TRBV28 combines with J gene TRBJ2-6; 10 bases match TRBD2. The CDR3 extends over 21 amino acids. The germline V gene has CDR1 MDHEN and CDR2 SYDVKM. Trimming at V came to 1 base and at J to 2 bases, leaving 14 bases not matched to a gene.

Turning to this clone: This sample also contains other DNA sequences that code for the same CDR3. The CDR3 coding sequence is TGCGCCAGCAGTGAAAGCGGGGGCTATGGCTACACCTTC. Its protein is CASSESGGYGYTF. J is TRBJ1-2 and V is TRBV10-1, with D perhaps matching TRBD1 (5 bases). The CDR3 extends over 13 amino acids. V was clipped by 3 bases and J by 4 bases, with 9 bases between them. Per germline, CDR1 WNHNN and CDR2 SYGVQD (reference sequence).

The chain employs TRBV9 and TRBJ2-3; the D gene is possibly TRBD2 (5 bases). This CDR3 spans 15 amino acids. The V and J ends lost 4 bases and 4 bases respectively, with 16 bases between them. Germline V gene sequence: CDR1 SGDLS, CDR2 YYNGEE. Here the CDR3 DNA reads TGTGCCAGCAGCCCCCGGGGTTGGTTGGCAGATACGCAGTATTTT. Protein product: CASSPRGWLADTQYF. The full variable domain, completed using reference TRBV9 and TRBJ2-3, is DSGVTQTPKHLITATGQRVTLRCSPRSGDLSVYWYQQSLDQGLQFLIQYYNGEERAKGNILERFSAQQFPDLHSELNLSSLELGDSALYFCASSPRGWLADTQYFGPGTRLTVL.

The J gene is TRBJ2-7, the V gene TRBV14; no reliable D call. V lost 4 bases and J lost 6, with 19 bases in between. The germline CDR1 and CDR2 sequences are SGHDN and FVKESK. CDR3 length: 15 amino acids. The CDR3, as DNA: TGTGCCAGCAGCCCCGGAGTTAACCCGTCGAGCGAGCAGTACTTC. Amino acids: CASSPGVNPSSEQYF.

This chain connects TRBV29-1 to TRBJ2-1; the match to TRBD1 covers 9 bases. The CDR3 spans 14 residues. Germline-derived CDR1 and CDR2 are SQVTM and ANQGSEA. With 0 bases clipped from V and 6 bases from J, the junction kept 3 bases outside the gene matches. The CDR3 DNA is TGCAGCGTTGAAGACCCGGGACAGGGCAATGAGCAGTTCTTC. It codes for CSVEDPGQGNEQFF.

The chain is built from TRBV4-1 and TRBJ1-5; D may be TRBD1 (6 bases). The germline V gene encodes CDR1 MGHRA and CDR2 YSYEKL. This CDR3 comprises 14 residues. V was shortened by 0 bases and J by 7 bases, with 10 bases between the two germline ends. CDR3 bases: TGCGCCAGCAGCCAAGAACAGGGTTTCCAGCCCCAGCATTTT. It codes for CASSQEQGFQPQHF.

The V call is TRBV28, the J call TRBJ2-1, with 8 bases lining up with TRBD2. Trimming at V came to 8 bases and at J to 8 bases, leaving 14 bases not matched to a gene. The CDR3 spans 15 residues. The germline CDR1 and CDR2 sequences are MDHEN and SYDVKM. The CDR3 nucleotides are TGTGCCAGCCCCCCCGCTAGCGGGCTTTTTGATGAGCAGTTCTTC. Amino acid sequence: CASPPASGLFDEQFF. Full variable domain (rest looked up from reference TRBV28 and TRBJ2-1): DVKVTQSSRYLVKRTGEKVFLECVQDMDHENMFWYRQDPGLGLRLIYFSYDVKMKEKGDIPEGYSVSREKKERFSLILESASTNQTSMYLCASPPASGLFDEQFFGPGTRLTVL.

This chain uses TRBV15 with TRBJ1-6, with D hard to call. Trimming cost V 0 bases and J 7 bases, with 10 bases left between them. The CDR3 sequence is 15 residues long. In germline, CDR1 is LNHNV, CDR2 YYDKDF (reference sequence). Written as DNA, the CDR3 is TGTGCCACCAGCAGAGATCAAGGGAGGAATTCACCCCTCCACTTT. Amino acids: CATSRDQGRNSPLHF.